Listed below are T cell receptor beta chains from one sample, sequenced in a study of T-cell memory formation after mild COVID-19. From the 5' RACE reads, TCRdb called clonotypes with MiXCR, one entry per CDR3 protein. The table has approximately 150,000 distinct CDR3 sequences, more than 12% seen once. Sample: PBMCs or a T cell subset sorted from them (not recorded which). These receptors came from an adult woman who had mild COVID-19 (a few samples of this study predate the infection). Cell type and time point are not known. CDR3s include the opening cysteine and the closing phenylalanine or tryptophan. D genes are given only for firm matches. Only part of the rows carry a size: once, few, many, or a class if the clone is expanded.

TRBJ1-5,TRBV18,.,few,TGTGCCAGCTCACCACCGGGATCCCAGCCCCAGCATTTT,CASSPPGSQPQHF
TRBJ2-7,TRBV6-2/TRBV6-3,.,.,TGTGCCAGCAGTTACTCGGGGAGACAGCGCCGGGAGCAGTACTTC,CASSYSGRQRREQYF
TRBJ2-1,TRBV24-1,.,once,TGTGCCACCAGTGATTCCCCGGGCTTAAATGAGCAGTTCTTC,CATSDSPGLNEQFF
TRBJ2-1,TRBV9,TRBD2,.,TGTGCCAGCAGCGTAGGGGGGACTATCCAATACAATGAGCAGTTCTTC,CASSVGGTIQYNEQFF
TRBJ2-3,TRBV5-6,TRBD2,few,TGTGCCAGCTTACTAGCGGGGGCCGTCACAGATACGCAGTATTTT,CASLLAGAVTDTQYF
TRBJ2-3,TRBV29-1,.,.,TGCAGCGTTGAGCGGGGACAGACCACAGATACGCAGTATTTT,CSVERGQTTDTQYF
TRBJ1-2,TRBV29-1,.,few,TGCAGCGTTGAAGGTTTAGGGTATGGCTACACCTTC,CSVEGLGYGYTF
TRBJ2-1,TRBV14,.,few,TGTGCCAGCAGCCAAGTCTTGTGGATCCCAAGTGAGCAGTTCTTC,CASSQVLWIPSEQFF
TRBJ2-5,TRBV10-3,TRBD2,once,TGTGCCATCCAGGGGACTAGCGGGATGGGCCAGTACTTC,CAIQGTSGMGQYF
TRBJ2-5,TRBV7-9,.,few,TGTGCCAGCAGCTTGGGCCCGGGAACTGGCTGGGAGACCCAGTACTTC,CASSLGPGTGWETQYF
TRBJ2-5,TRBV15,.,.,TGTGCCACCAGCAGAGGGGAGACCCAGTACTTC,CATSRGETQYF
TRBJ2-1,TRBV2,.,.,TGTGCCAGCAGTGACTACTCCTACAATGAGCAGTTCTTC,CASSDYSYNEQFF
TRBJ2-1,TRBV20-1,.,.,TGCAGTGCTAGTGGGGATGACAGGTCCCGACTGGATGAGCAGTTCTTC,CSASGDDRSRLDEQFF
TRBJ2-2,TRBV5-1,TRBD1,many,TGCGCCAGCAGCCGTACAGGGGACACCGGGGAGCTGTTTTTT,CASSRTGDTGELFF
TRBJ2-3,TRBV5-1,TRBD1,.,TGCGCCAGCAGCACAACAGGGGCCGCCGCCGAGTCGCAGTATTTT,CASSTTGAAAESQYF
TRBJ2-7,TRBV5-1,.,.,TGCGCCAGCAGCTTGGCCCCAGACCCCTACGAGCAGTACTTC,CASSLAPDPYEQYF
TRBJ1-1,TRBV6-5,.,few,TGTGCCAGCAGTTACGGTGATGGAATAGTGAACACTGAAGCTTTCTTT,CASSYGDGIVNTEAFF
TRBJ1-1,TRBV21-1,.,.,TGTGCCAGCAGCTTACCCGGGTTCCGTCGAGGAGCTTTCTTT,CASSLPGFRRGAFF
TRBJ2-3,TRBV4-3,.,few,TGCGCCAGCAGCCAAGGAAGCTCGGCGGGTTCAAATACGCAGTATTTT,CASSQGSSAGSNTQYF
TRBJ2-3,TRBV5-6,TRBD2,.,TGTGCCAGCAGCCTAGCGGTCCTCACAGATACGCAGTATTTT,CASSLAVLTDTQYF
TRBJ2-1,TRBV24-1,TRBD2,.,TGTGCCACCAGTGATCAAGCGGGAGCAAGGGTAAATGAGCAGTTCTTC,CATSDQAGARVNEQFF
TRBJ1-1,TRBV6-5,.,few,TGTGCCAGCAGTTACTCGACCGACCTCACTGAAGCTTTCTTT,CASSYSTDLTEAFF
TRBJ2-7,TRBV4-1,TRBD2,.,TGCGCCAGCAGCCGACTAGGGCTAGCGGGGGGTCCGGGGGGATACGAGCAGTACTTC,CASSRLGLAGGPGGYEQYF